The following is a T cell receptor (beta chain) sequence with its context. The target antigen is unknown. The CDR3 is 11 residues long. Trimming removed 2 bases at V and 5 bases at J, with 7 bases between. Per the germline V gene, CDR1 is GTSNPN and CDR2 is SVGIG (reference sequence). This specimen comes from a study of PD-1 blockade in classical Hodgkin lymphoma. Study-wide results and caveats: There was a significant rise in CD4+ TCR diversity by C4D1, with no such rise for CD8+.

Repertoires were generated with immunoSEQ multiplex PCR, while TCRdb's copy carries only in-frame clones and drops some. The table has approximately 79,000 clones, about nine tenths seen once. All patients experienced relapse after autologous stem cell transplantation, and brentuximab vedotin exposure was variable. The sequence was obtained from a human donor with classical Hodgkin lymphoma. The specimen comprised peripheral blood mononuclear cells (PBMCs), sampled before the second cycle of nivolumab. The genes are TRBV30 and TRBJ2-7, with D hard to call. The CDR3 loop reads CAWSNLDEQYF. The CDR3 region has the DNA TGTGCCTGGAGTAATTTGGACGAGCAGTACTTC.